The rows below give T cell receptor beta chains drawn from one sample of a study of human T cells and chemical hapten exposure. TCRdb redid the calling of the RACE reads with MiXCR, one entry per CDR3 protein. The repertoire has about 69,000 distinct CDR3 sequences, 25% to 40% of them found once; the top ten carry 8.9%. The sample was whole blood, taken in connection with sensitization to the hapten diphenylcyclopropenone (DPC). The receptors come from a man between 40 and 49 years old with alopecia areata. Some clones in this sample may be carry-over from other donors' samples. Both conserved end residues are trimmed from each CDR3. Each record gives: J gene, V gene, CDR3 protein.

TRBJ2-7	TRBV7-2	ASSLAYDEQY
TRBJ2-7	TRBV12-3/TRBV12-4	ASTGKWGEQY
TRBJ2-1	TRBV10-3	AIQAGTTNEQF
TRBJ2-3	TRBV7-9	ASSLGRGTREKTQY
TRBJ2-3	TRBV6-1	ASSARDRGNTDTQY
TRBJ2-7	TRBV20-1	SARAIGEQY
TRBJ2-3	TRBV7-9	ASTRDGGTDTQY
TRBJ1-1	TRBV7-2	ASSRDRTYTEAF
TRBJ1-2	TRBV4-1	ASSPASHGDGYT
TRBJ2-1	TRBV10-3	AISESSGRDGEQF
TRBJ2-1	TRBV6-1	ASLRDRAYNEQF
TRBJ1-2	TRBV20-1	SARESAGGGYT
TRBJ2-5	TRBV7-9	ASSPSGQETQY
TRBJ2-3	TRBV10-1	ASSEQLDASGAYTQY
TRBJ2-4	TRBV20-1	SATLLAGAFRENIQY
TRBJ2-2	TRBV19	ASSTRTRMGSGVGELF
TRBJ2-1	TRBV24-1	ATSDLFEQF
TRBJ2-4	TRBV29-1	SASGTEFGNIQY
TRBJ2-7	TRBV11-2	ASSLHVDREDEQY
TRBJ1-6	TRBV20-1	SARPGQAYNSPLH
TRBJ1-3	TRBV5-4	ASSLKATGGNTIY
TRBJ2-1	TRBV6-6	ASSYPPGREQF
TRBJ2-3	TRBV19	ASSITQLADGLTDTQY
TRBJ1-5	TRBV12-3/TRBV12-4	ASSGQEHQPQH